This T cell receptor (beta chain) was identified during a study of cytomegalovirus exposure and HLA in healthy donors. This clone has a handful of counts. Its antigen is as yet unknown. Per germline, CDR1 LGHNA and CDR2 YSLEER. Trimming took 1 base from V and 8 from J, leaving 11 bases between them. This CDR3 is built from 13 residues. Study-level points and caveats: Indistinguishable V segments, including TRBV6-2 and TRBV6-3, were excluded. Later genetic work tied a missense DCLRE1C variant to beta-chain V and J trimming.

A multiplex PCR was run with 60 Vbeta primers and 13 Jbeta primers. Per the original data handling: A later analysis counted 70 million to 85 million unique TCR beta chains, 10 million to 12 million shared. This table comes from immunoSEQ multiplex PCR, and its TCRdb copy is limited to in-frame clones, with some not included. V, J and clone size are those of that table, while D and trimming were read from the DNA. The sample consists of approximately 150,000 clones, nearly 80% of them appearing once. This sequence was found in a woman aged 40 to 50 in good health and CMV-seronegative. The chain couples TRBV4-3 to TRBJ1-2, with D unresolved. Sequencing input: PBMCs. The CDR3 spells CASSQVPPRGYTF. The CDR3 DNA follows: TGCGCCAGCAGCCAAGTTCCCCCCAGAGGCTACACCTTC.